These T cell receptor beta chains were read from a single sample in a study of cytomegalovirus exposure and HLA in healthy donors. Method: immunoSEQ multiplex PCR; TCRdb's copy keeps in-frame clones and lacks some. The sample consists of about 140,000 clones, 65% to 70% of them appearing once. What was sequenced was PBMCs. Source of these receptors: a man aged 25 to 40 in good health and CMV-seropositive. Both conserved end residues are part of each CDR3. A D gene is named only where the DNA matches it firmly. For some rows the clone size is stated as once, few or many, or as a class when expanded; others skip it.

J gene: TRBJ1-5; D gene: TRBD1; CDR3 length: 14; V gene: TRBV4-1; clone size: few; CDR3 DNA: TGCGCCAGCAGCCAAGGACAGGGAGGTCAGCCCCAGCATTTT; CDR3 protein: CASSQGQGGQPQHF
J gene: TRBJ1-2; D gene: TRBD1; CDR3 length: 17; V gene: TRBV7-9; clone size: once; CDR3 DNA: TGTGCCAGCAGCTCCCGATGGTGGGACAGAAGAAACTATGGCTACACCTTC; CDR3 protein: CASSSRWWDRRNYGYTF
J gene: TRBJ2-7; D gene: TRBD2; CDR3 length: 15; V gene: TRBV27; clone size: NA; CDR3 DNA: TGTGCCAGCAGAATAGCGGGGAGGGGTTCCTACGAGCAGTACTTC; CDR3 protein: CASRIAGRGSYEQYF
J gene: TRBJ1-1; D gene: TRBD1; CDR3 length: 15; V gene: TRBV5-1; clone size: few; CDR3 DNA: TGCGCCAGCAGCCCACGACAGGGTGAGGACACTGAAGCTTTCTTT; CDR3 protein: CASSPRQGEDTEAFF
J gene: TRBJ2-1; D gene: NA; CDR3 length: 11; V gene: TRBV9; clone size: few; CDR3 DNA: TGTGCCAGCAGCGGAAGGGGTGAGCAGTTCTTC; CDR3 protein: CASSGRGEQFF
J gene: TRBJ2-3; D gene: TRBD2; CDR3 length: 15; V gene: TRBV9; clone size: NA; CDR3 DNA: TGTGCCAGCAGCTCTATGACTAGCGGGAGGGATACGCAGTATTTT; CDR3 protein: CASSSMTSGRDTQYF
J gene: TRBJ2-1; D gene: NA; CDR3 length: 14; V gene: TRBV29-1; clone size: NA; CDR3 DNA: TGCAGCGTGGGTGGACTCTCCTCCCATCGGGGGCAGTTCTTC; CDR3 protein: CSVGGLSSHRGQFF
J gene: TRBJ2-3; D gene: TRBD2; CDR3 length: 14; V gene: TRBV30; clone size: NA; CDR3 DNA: TGTGCCTGGACCCCGGGGGGGGGTACAGATACGCAGTATTTT; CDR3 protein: CAWTPGGGTDTQYF
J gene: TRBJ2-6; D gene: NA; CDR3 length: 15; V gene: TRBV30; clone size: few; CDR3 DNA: TGTGCCTGGAGTGTTCCTAGCTCTGGGGCCAACGTCCTGACTTTC; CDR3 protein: CAWSVPSSGANVLTF
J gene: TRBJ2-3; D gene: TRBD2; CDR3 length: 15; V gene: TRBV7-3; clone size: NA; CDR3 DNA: TGTGCCAGCAGCTTAGTCGGCGGGAGGACAGATACGCAGTATTTT; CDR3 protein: CASSLVGGRTDTQYF
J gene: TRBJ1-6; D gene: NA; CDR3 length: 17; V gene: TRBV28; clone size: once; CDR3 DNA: TGTGCCAGCAGCACCTACACCACAGGTTCCTATAATTCACCCCTCCACTTT; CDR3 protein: CASSTYTTGSYNSPLHF
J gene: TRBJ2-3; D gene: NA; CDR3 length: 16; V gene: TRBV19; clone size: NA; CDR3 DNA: TGTGCCAGTAGTATAGGTGGTAGCTCCATCACAGATACGCAGTATTTT; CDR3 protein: CASSIGGSSITDTQYF
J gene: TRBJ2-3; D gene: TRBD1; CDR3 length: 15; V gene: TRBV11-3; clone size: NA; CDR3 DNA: TGTGCCAGCAGCTTAGAGGGGACAGGCACAGATACGCAGTATTTT; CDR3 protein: CASSLEGTGTDTQYF
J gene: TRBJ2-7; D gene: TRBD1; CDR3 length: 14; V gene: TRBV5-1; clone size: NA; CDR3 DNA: TGCGCCAGCAGCTGGGACAGGGGACTTTACGAGCAGTACTTC; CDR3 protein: CASSWDRGLYEQYF
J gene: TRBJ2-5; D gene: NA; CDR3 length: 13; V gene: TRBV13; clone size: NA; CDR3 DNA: TGTGCCAGCAACCGGGGGGCAGAAGAGACCCAGTACTTC; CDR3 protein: CASNRGAEETQYF
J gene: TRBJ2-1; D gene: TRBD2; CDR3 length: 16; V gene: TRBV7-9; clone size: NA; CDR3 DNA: TGTGCCAGCAGCCCCCCATGGCTAGCGGGAGGGGGTGGGGTATTCTTC; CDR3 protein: CASSPPWLAGGGGVFF
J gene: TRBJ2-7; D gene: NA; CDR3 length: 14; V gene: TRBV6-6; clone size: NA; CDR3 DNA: TGTGCCAGCAGTTACTCGCACAGCTCCTACGAGCAGTACTTC; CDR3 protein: CASSYSHSSYEQYF
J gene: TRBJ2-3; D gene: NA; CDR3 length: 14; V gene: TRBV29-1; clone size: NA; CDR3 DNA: TGCAGCGTTGTGGGGACTGCCGGCGTTGATACGCAGTATTTT; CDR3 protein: CSVVGTAGVDTQYF
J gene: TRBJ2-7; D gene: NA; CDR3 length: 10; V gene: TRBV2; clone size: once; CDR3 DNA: TGTGCCAGCACCGGGGGCGAGCAGTACTTC; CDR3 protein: CASTGGEQYF
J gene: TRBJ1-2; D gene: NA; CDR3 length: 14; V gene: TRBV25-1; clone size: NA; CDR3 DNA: TGTGCCAGCAGTTTCGGACACAAAAACTATGGCTACACCTTC; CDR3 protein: CASSFGHKNYGYTF
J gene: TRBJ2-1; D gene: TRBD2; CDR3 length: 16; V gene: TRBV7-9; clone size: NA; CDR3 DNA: TGTGCCAGCAGCTTAGAAGGAGCCGGGACTAGAAATGAGCAGTTCTTC; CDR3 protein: CASSLEGAGTRNEQFF
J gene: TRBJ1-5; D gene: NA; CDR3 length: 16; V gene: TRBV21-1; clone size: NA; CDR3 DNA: TGTGCCAGCAGCAAAAAGCGGACAGATAGCAATCAGCCCCAGCATTTT; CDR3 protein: CASSKKRTDSNQPQHF
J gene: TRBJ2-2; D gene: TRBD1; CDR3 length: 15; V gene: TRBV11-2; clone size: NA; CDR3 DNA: TGTGCCAGCAGCATAGGGACAGTGCAAACCGGGGAGCTGTTTTTT; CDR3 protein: CASSIGTVQTGELFF
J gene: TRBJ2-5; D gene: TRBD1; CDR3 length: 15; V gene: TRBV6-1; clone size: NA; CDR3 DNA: TGTGCCAGCAGTGAAGTGGTCAGGGGGCAAGAGACCCAGTACTTC; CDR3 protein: CASSEVVRGQETQYF
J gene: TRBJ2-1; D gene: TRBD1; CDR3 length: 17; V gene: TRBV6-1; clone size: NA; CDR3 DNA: TGTGCCAGCAGTGGAGGGACAGTGGGAACGGCCTACAATGAGCAGTTCTTC; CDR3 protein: CASSGGTVGTAYNEQFF
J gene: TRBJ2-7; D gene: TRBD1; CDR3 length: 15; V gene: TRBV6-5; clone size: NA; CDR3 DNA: TGTGCCAGCAGTCCCCGACAGGGTACCCTGGACGAGCAGTACTTC; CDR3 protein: CASSPRQGTLDEQYF
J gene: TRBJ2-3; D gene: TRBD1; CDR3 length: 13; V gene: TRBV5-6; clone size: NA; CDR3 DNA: TGTGCCAGCAGCCGACAGGGATTCGATACGCAGTATTTT; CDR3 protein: CASSRQGFDTQYF
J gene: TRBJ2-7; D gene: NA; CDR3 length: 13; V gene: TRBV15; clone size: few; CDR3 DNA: TGTGCCACCGAGAGCGACAGCTCCTACGAGCAGTACTTC; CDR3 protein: CATESDSSYEQYF
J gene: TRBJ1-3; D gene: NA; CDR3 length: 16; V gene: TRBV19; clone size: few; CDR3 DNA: TGTGCCAGTAGTACCCCGCGTTCGACAGCTGGAAACACCATATATTTT; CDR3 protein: CASSTPRSTAGNTIYF
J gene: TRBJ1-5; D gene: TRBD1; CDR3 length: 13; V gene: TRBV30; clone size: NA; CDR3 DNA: TGTGCCTGGAGTGTTGGACAGGATCAGCCCCAGCATTTT; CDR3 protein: CAWSVGQDQPQHF
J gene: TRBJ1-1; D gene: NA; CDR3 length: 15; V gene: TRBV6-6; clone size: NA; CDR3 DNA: TGTGCCAGCAGTTACACGGCAGCCTTAGCCACTGAAGCTTTCTTT; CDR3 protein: CASSYTAALATEAFF
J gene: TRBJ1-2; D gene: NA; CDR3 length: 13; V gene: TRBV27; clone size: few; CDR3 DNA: TGTGCCAGCAGTTTGGGGGGTGTGGCTGGCTACACCTTC; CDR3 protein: CASSLGGVAGYTF